The clone carrying this T cell receptor beta chain was seen a single time. Its specificity is unknown. Each CDR3 protein gets one entry after TCRdb re-called the reads with MiXCR. The sample consists of nearly 450,000 distinct CDR3 sequences, approximately 30% of them appearing once. This specimen comes from a study of T cell repertoires in cytomegalovirus infection. Study-level points and caveats: Dominating the ex vivo response were HLA-C-restricted CMV-specific TCR beta clonotypes.

Per the germline V gene, CDR1 is LNHDA and CDR2 is SQIVND (reference sequence). CDR3 size: 17 residues. After removal of 8 bases from V and 4 bases from J, the junction contained 14 bases not matched to a gene. The TCR originated in a human donor in good health (CMV status not recorded). Some clones in this sample may be carry-over from other donors' samples. The V gene is TRBV19, the J gene TRBJ1-6; TRBD1 aligns across 7 bases. The sequencing sample was made of PBMCs. Here the CDR3 DNA reads TGTGCCAGTTCCCAGAGGACAGGACTCTATTATAATTCACCCCTCCACTTT. It translates to CASSQRTGLYYNSPLHF.